This TCR beta chain is from a study of blood T cell repertoires in COVID-19. This CDR3 has 16 residues. The V end was cut by 5 bases, the J end by 3 bases, with 16 bases between. In germline, CDR1 is SGHVS, CDR2 FNYEAQ. TCRdb's table, derived via immunoSEQ multiplex PCR, lists solely in-frame clones and lacks some. The table records roughly 50,000 clones, about four fifths of them present only once. This chain connects TRBV7-6 to TRBJ1-4; TRBD1 is a possible D gene (5 bases). The TCR comes from a woman aged 55-69 years with acute or convalescent COVID-19. The source material was peripheral blood. The CDR3 region is CASSRGPEGANEKLFF. DNA of the CDR3: TGTGCCAGCAGCAGAGGCCCGGAAGGGGCTAATGAAAAACTGTTTTTT.